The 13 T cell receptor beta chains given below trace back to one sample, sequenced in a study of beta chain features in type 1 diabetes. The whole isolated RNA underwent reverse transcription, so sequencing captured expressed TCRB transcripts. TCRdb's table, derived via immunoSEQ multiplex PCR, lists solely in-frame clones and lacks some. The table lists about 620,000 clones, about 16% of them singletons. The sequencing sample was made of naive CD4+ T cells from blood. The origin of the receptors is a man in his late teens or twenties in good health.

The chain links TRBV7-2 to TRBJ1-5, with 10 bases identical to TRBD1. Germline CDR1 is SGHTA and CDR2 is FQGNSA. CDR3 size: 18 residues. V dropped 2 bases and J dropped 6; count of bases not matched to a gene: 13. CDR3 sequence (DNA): TGTGCCAGCAGCTTAACCGGGACAGGGGCCTATCTGGGTCAGCCCCAGCATTTT. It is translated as CASSLTGTGAYLGQPQHF.

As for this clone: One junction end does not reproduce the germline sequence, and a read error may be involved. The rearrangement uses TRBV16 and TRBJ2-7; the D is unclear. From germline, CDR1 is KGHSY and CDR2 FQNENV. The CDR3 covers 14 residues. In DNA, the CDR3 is TGTGCCAGCAGCAAATCGGGCAAGGCCTACGAGCAGTACTTC. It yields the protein CASSKSGKAYEQYF.

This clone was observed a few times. The CDR3 reads CASSLGGPGRAEQYF. The CDR3 DNA follows: TGTGCCAGCAGCTTAGGTGGGCCCGGGAGGGCCGAGCAGTACTTC. The chain employs TRBV7-9 and TRBJ2-7; 8 bases map to TRBD2. The ends lost 1 base at V and 6 bases at J; junction bases unmatched: 8. CDR1 and CDR2 (germline): SEHNR, FQNEAQ (reference sequence). The CDR3 spans 15 residues.

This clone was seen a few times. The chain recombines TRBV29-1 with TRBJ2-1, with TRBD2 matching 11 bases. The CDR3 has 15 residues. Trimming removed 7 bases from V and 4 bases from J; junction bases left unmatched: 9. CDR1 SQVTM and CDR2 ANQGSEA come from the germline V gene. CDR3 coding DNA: TGCAGCGCCGCTCGCGGGACTAGCGGTTACAATGAGCAGTTCTTC. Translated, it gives CSAARGTSGYNEQFF.

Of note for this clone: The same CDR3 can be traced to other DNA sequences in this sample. The CDR3 DNA reads TGTGCCAGCAGCGTCGGACAGGGCAATCAGCCCCAGCATTTT. It codes for CASSVGQGNQPQHF. The V call is TRBV9, the J call TRBJ1-5, with 7 nucleotides matching TRBD1. CDR1 SGDLS and CDR2 YYNGEE come from the germline V gene. CDR3 length: 14 amino acids. V dropped 2 bases and J dropped 2; count of bases not matched to a gene: 1.

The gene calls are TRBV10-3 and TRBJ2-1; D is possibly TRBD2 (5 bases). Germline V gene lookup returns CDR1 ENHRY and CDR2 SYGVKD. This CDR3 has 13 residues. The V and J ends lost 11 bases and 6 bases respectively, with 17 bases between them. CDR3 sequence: CASRASEGNEQFF. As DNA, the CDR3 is TGTGCCTCGAGGGCCTCCGAGGGCAATGAGCAGTTCTTC.

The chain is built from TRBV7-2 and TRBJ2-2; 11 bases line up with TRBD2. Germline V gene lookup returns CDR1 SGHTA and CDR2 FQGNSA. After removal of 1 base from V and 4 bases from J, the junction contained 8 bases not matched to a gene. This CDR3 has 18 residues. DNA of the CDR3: TGTGCCAGCAGCTTAGTTTCAGGGACTAGCGGAGTCACCGGGGAGCTGTTTTTT. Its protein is CASSLVSGTSGVTGELFF.

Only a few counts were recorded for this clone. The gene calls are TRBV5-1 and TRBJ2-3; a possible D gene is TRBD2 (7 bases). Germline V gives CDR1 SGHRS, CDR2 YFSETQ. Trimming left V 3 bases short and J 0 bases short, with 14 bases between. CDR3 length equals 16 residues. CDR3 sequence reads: CASSYGRGASTDTQYF. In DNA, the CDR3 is TGCGCCAGCAGCTATGGTCGGGGGGCCAGCACAGATACGCAGTATTTT.

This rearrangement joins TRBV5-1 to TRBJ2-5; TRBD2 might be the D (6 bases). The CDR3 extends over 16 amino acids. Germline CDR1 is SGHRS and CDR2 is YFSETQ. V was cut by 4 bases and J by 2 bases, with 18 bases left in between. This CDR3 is CASSPEFLANQETQYF. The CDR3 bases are TGCGCCAGCAGCCCAGAATTTCTAGCGAATCAAGAGACCCAGTACTTC.

The CDR3 nucleotides read TGTGCCAGCAGCGCACGGGACTCTGGGGCCAACGTCCTGACTTTC. Its translation: CASSARDSGANVLTF. The chain recombines TRBV9 with TRBJ2-6; tentative D call: TRBD2 (5 bases). This CDR3 is built from 15 residues. V lost 3 bases to trimming and J lost 0 bases, with 7 bases between them. Germline values: CDR1 SGDLS, CDR2 YYNGEE.

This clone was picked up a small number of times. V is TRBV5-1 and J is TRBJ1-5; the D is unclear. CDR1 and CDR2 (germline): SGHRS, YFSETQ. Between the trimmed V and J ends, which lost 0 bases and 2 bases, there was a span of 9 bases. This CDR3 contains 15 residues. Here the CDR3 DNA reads TGCGCCAGCAGCTTGGACCCGGCGCGCAATCAGCCCCAGCATTTT. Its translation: CASSLDPARNQPQHF.

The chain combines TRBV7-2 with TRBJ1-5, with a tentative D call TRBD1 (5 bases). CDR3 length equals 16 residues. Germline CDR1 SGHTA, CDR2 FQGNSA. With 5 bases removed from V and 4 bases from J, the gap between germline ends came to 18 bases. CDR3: CASSPGDGLRNQPQHF. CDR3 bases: TGTGCCAGCAGCCCGGGGGATGGCTTGCGGAATCAGCCCCAGCATTTT.

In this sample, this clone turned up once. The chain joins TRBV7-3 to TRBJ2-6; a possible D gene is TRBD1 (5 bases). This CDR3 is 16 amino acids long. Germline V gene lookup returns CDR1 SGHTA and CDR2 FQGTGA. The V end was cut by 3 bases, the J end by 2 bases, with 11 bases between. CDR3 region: CASSLGRITGANVLTF. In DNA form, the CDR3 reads TGTGCCAGCAGCTTGGGGCGTATTACTGGGGCCAACGTCCTGACTTTC.